This T cell receptor beta chain stems from a study of shared clonotypes between healthy human individuals. Trimming stripped 0 bases from V and 1 base from J, with 11 bases between. Germline CDR1 and CDR2: KGHSH and LQKENI. This CDR3 has 16 residues. Only in-frame clones appear in the TCRdb table, and some are missing; sequencing was by immunoSEQ multiplex PCR. This sample has hundreds of thousands of clones, with just over 90% found just once. Positively selected for CCR7, the CD45RO-negative cells used as naive CD8 cells excluded terminally differentiated effector memory CD45RA+ cells. This clonotype was sampled from a young man in good health. Sequenced: naive CD8+ T cells sorted from blood. V gene TRBV18 combines with J gene TRBJ2-3, with D perhaps matching TRBD1 or TRBD2 (5 bases each). The CDR3 spells CASSPPRGEGTDTQYF. Here the CDR3 DNA reads TGTGCCAGCTCACCACCGAGGGGAGAGGGCACAGATACGCAGTATTTT.